The 22 T cell receptor beta chains presented below share a single source sample, sequenced in a study of tumor-infiltrating lymphocytes in localized non-small cell lung cancer. The method was immunoSEQ multiplex PCR; TCRdb's version includes in-frame clones alone and lacks a portion of them. This table has over 12,000 clones, roughly 82% appearing once. Material for sequencing was lung tumor tissue. These receptors originate from a human donor with non-small cell lung cancer.

The rearrangement joins TRBV9 to TRBJ1-4; tentatively, D is TRBD1 (5 bases). The CDR3 has 13 residues. Per the germline V gene, CDR1 is SGDLS and CDR2 is YYNGEE. This CDR3 is CASQQGDNEKLFF. The CDR3, as DNA: TGTGCTAGCCAACAAGGGGATAATGAAAAACTGTTTTTT.

This chain connects TRBV2 to TRBJ2-1; the match to TRBD1 covers 10 bases. With 11 bases clipped from V and 6 bases from J, the junction kept 10 bases outside the gene matches. CDR1 SNHLY and CDR2 FYNNEI come from the germline V gene. CDR3 length: 14 residues. The CDR3 nucleotides read TGTGCCGGCGCGGTGACAGGGGGCTCCAATGAGCAGTTCTTC. As protein: CAGAVTGGSNEQFF.

Only one count was recorded for this clone. The J gene is TRBJ2-5, the V gene TRBV5-6; TRBD1 might be the D (8 bases). V was trimmed by 3 bases and J by 4 bases, leaving 22 bases between them. This CDR3 is built from 17 residues. Germline-derived CDR1 and CDR2 are SGHDT and YYEEEE. Here the CDR3 DNA reads TGTGCCAGCAGCTATGACAGGGGAGGCGGGAGCCTAGAGACCCAGTACTTC. Amino acids: CASSYDRGGGSLETQYF.

This chain joins TRBV2 and TRBJ1-1, with 9 bases fitting TRBD1. J was trimmed by 0 bases and V by 5 bases; bases with no gene match: 10. The CDR3 has 17 amino acids. Germline lookup yields CDR1 SNHLY and CDR2 FYNNEI. The CDR3 here is CASSQQGARRLNTEAFF. CDR3 bases: TGTGCCAGCAGTCAACAGGGGGCGCGGCGGCTGAACACTGAAGCTTTCTTT.

This clone was counted a single time. The chain combines TRBV5-1 with TRBJ2-3; 7 bases are shared with TRBD2. CDR3 size: 15 residues. V dropped 4 bases and J dropped 0; count of bases not matched to a gene: 5. Germline V gene data show CDR1 as SGHRS and CDR2 as YFSETQ. The CDR3 DNA follows: TGCGCCAGCAGCGGCACTAGCGTGAGCACAGATACGCAGTATTTT. The encoded protein is CASSGTSVSTDTQYF.

This clone has a handful of counts. This chain connects TRBV6-5 to TRBJ1-1; D remains unclear. Germline loops: CDR1 MNHEY, CDR2 SVGAGI. This CDR3 contains 13 residues. Trimming left V 8 bases short and J 4 bases short, with 14 bases between. CDR3 amino acids: CASSSILGTEAFF. CDR3 DNA: TGTGCCAGCTCCAGTATTCTGGGCACTGAAGCTTTCTTT.

The V and J genes are TRBV7-3 and TRBJ2-1; D might be TRBD2 (6 bases). The germline V gene encodes CDR1 SGHTA and CDR2 FQGTGA. CDR3 size: 14 residues. V lost 1 base and J 10 bases, leaving 14 bases between the germline ends. The CDR3: CASSLKRLVGEQFF. The CDR3 nucleotides are TGTGCCAGCAGCTTAAAGAGACTAGTTGGCGAGCAGTTCTTC.

The chain employs TRBV18 and TRBJ2-3; D is unclear. The CDR3 covers 15 residues. Germline loops: CDR1 KGHSH, CDR2 LQKENI. V shed 4 bases and J shed 0 bases, with 11 bases lying between them. For the CDR3, the DNA is TGTGCCAGCTCACTCGGACGAGATAGCACAGATACGCAGTATTTT. Translating gives CASSLGRDSTDTQYF.

The chain carries TRBV19 and TRBJ1-5; no clear D. Trimming took 3 bases from V and 10 from J, leaving 16 bases between them. CDR3 length equals 14 residues. CDR1 and CDR2 (germline): LNHDA, SQIVND (reference sequence). CDR3 region: CASSMAGNVKPQHF. CDR3 bases: TGTGCCAGTAGTATGGCCGGGAACGTAAAACCCCAGCATTTT.

The V and J genes are TRBV7-9 and TRBJ2-1; D assignment may be TRBD1 or TRBD2 (6 bases each). V lost 4 bases, J lost 6 bases, and 16 bases lay in between. The CDR3 is 15 residues long. The germline gives CDR1 SEHNR, CDR2 FQNEAQ (reference sequence). CDR3 sequence: CASSSWGAPGNEQFF. CDR3 bases: TGTGCCAGCAGCTCTTGGGGGGCCCCCGGCAATGAGCAGTTCTTC.

The chain carries TRBV7-8 and TRBJ2-2; no firm D call. V shed 5 bases and J shed 5 bases, with 6 bases lying between them. The germline V gene encodes CDR1 SGHVS and CDR2 FQNEAQ. The CDR3 totals 12 residues. CDR3 region: CASSQHTGELFF. CDR3 bases: TGTGCCAGCAGCCAACATACCGGGGAGCTGTTTTTT.

The gene calls are TRBV6-4 and TRBJ1-5; D is unresolved. Trimming left V 2 bases short and J 7 bases short, with 9 bases between. CDR1 is MRHNA, CDR2 SNTAGT, per germline. The CDR3 consists of 13 residues. Written as DNA, the CDR3 is TGTGCCAGCAGTGACGGGTTACGGCAGCCCCAGCATTTT. Its translation is CASSDGLRQPQHF.

This clone was counted between two and nine times. The chain links TRBV27 to TRBJ2-7, with TRBD2 as a possible D gene (5 bases). Germline V gives CDR1 MNHEY, CDR2 SMNVEV (reference sequence). This CDR3 is 12 amino acids long. Trimming stripped 8 bases from V and 3 bases from J, with 11 bases between. CDR3 region: CASAQRGYEQYF. The CDR3 coding sequence is TGTGCCAGCGCCCAACGGGGCTACGAGCAGTACTTC.

This chain joins TRBV5-1 and TRBJ2-7; D call uncertain. V was clipped by 3 bases and J by 6 bases, with 16 bases between them. The CDR3 contains 14 residues. The germline gives CDR1 SGHRS, CDR2 YFSETQ. CDR3: CASSSTYRISEQYF. In DNA form, the CDR3 reads TGCGCCAGCAGCTCCACTTACCGAATCTCCGAGCAGTACTTC.

This clone was picked up one time. The V call is TRBV29-1, the J call TRBJ1-1; D perhaps matches TRBD1 (5 bases). V was clipped by 6 bases and J by 5 bases, with 10 bases between them. The length of the CDR3 is 11 residues. Germline CDR1 is SQVTM and CDR2 is ANQGSEA. DNA for the CDR3: TGCAGCGTCCTAGGGGCGACTGAAGCTTTCTTT. Amino acids: CSVLGATEAFF.

The chain carries TRBV29-1 and TRBJ1-2, with no clear D. V was shortened by 2 bases and J by 4 bases, with 8 bases between the two germline ends. Germline V gene lookup returns CDR1 SQVTM and CDR2 ANQGSEA. This CDR3 comprises 12 residues. The DNA for the CDR3 is TGCAGCGTTGAAACTACACTCTATGGCTACACCTTC. Its translation is CSVETTLYGYTF.

This clone was observed a handful of times. Other DNA sequences in the sample encode the same CDR3. This chain connects TRBV19 to TRBJ1-5, with a possible D match to TRBD1 (5 bases). CDR3 length: 14 residues. The V gene's germline CDR1 is LNHDA and CDR2 SQIVND (reference sequence). The V gene lost 7 bases and the J gene lost 5 bases, with 15 bases spanning the gap. CDR3 nucleotides: TGTGCCAGTACCCGGGACTCCTCTTATCAGCCCCAGCATTTT. Translated, it gives CASTRDSSYQPQHF.

This sequence joins TRBV5-1 and TRBJ1-2; possible D gene TRBD1, 5 bases. The CDR3 spans 14 residues. From germline, CDR1 is SGHRS and CDR2 YFSETQ. The V gene lost 5 bases and the J gene lost 4 bases, with 15 bases spanning the gap. The CDR3 DNA reads as TGCGCCAGCAGTCAAGGGACCTTTAGCTATGGCTACACCTTC. It is translated as CASSQGTFSYGYTF.

The J gene is TRBJ2-5, the V gene TRBV28; D unclear. V lost 3 bases and J lost 5, with 4 bases in between. The CDR3 contains 11 residues. From germline, CDR1 is MDHEN and CDR2 SYDVKM. CDR3 coding DNA: TGTGCCAGCAGTTTTGGCGAGACCCAGTACTTC. It specifies CASSFGETQYF.

The chain employs TRBV5-1 and TRBJ2-5, with 10 bases identical to TRBD2. The CDR3 runs to 14 residues. V lost 7 bases, J lost 1 base, and 4 bases stayed unmatched. CDR1 is SGHRS and CDR2 is YFSETQ in the germline V gene. CDR3 nucleotide sequence: TGCGCCAGCGCATCTAGCGGGGGCCAAGAGACCCAGTACTTC. The encoded protein is CASASSGGQETQYF.

V and J are TRBV15 and TRBJ1-4; D might be TRBD1 (6 bases). V lost 3 bases to trimming and J lost 8 bases, with 16 bases between them. The CDR3 spans 15 residues. Per germline, CDR1 LNHNV and CDR2 YYDKDF (reference sequence). CDR3 amino acids: CATSRDGGPDEKLFF. The CDR3 region has the DNA TGTGCCACCAGCAGGGATGGGGGGCCCGACGAAAAACTGTTTTTT.

The chain carries TRBV6-5 and TRBJ1-1; D uncertain. The germline gives CDR1 MNHEY, CDR2 SVGAGI. This CDR3 region has 14 residues. V was clipped by 7 bases and J by 1 base, with 13 bases between them. The CDR3 here is CASKKGGSNTEAFF. Here the CDR3 DNA reads TGTGCCAGCAAGAAGGGCGGTTCGAACACTGAAGCTTTCTTT.